The subject of this entry is one T cell receptor beta chain. Its cognate antigen is unknown. For each subset, genomic DNA was distributed in equal portions over several immunoSEQ plates. Only in-frame clones appear in the TCRdb table, and some are missing; sequencing was by immunoSEQ multiplex PCR. This table has about half a million clones, roughly 85% appearing once. This record comes from a study of shared clonotypes between healthy human individuals. The study's findings and limits: Sampling was confined to blood; repertoires within tissues likely differ.

There were only Caucasian adults among the donors, and all lived in Nashville, Tennessee. The sample consisted of PBMCs. This TCR came from a woman aged 40 to 50 in good health. Some clones in this sample may be carry-over from other donors' samples.

The DNA for the CDR3 is TGTGCCAGCAGTTACGTTGGGGATGAGCAGTTCTTC. Translated, it gives CASSYVGDEQFF. V is TRBV6-6 and J is TRBJ2-1; D remains ambiguous. Germline V gives CDR1 MNHNY, CDR2 SVGAGI (reference sequence). The CDR3 is 12 residues long. V dropped 2 bases and J dropped 8 bases, with 7 bases sitting between them.